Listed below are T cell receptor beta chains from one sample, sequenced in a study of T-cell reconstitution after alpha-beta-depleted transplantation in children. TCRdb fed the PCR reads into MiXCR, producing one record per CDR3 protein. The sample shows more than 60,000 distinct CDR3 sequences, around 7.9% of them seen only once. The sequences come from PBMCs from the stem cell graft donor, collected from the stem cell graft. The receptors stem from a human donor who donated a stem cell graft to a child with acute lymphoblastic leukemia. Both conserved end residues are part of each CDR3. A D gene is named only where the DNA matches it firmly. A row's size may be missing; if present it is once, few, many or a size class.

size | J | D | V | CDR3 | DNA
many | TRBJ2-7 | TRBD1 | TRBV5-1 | CASSFGDRGYEQYF | TGCGCCAGCAGCTTTGGGGACAGGGGTTACGAGCAGTACTTC
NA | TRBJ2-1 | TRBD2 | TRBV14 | CASSQSSGGLRSSYNEQFF | TGTGCCAGCAGCCAATCTAGCGGGGGCCTTAGGAGCTCCTACAATGAGCAGTTCTTC
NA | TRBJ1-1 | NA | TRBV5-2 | CAIGPGAPNTEAFF | TGTGCCATCGGCCCAGGAGCACCGAACACTGAAGCTTTCTTT
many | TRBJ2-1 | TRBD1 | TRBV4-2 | CASSRDRVNYEQFF | TGTGCCAGCAGCCGGGACAGGGTGAACTATGAGCAGTTCTTC
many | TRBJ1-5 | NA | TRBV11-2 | CASGLGGADIQPQHF | TGTGCCAGCGGACTAGGGGGGGCGGATATTCAGCCCCAGCATTTT
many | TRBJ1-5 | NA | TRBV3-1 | CASSHGGVVQPQHF | TGTGCCAGCAGCCATGGAGGGGTCGTGCAGCCCCAGCATTTT
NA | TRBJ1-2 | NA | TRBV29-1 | CSGRGPGYGYTF | TGCAGTGGGAGAGGGCCGGGCTATGGCTACACCTTC
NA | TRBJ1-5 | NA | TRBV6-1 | CASSLLGLRGPQHF | TGTGCCAGCAGTCTCCTGGGGTTGAGGGGGCCCCAGCATTTT
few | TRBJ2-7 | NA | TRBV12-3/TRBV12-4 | CASRPHQSSYEQYF | TGTGCCAGCAGACCCCATCAATCTTCCTACGAGCAGTACTTC
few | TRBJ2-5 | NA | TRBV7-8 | CASSLAGTSQETQYF | TGTGCCAGCAGCTTAGCGGGGACCTCCCAAGAGACCCAGTACTTC
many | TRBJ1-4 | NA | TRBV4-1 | CASSQGPTTNEKLFF | TGCGCCAGCAGCCAAGGTCCCACAACTAATGAAAAACTGTTTTTT
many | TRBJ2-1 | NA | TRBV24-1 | CATSDAGVQDEQFF | TGTGCCACCAGTGACGCAGGGGTTCAAGATGAGCAGTTCTTC
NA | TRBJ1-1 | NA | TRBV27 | CASSLSRGTEAFF | TGTGCCAGCAGTTTATCGAGGGGGACTGAAGCTTTCTTT
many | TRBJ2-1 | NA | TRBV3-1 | CASSQVRDEQFF | TGTGCCAGCAGCCAAGTACGGGATGAGCAGTTCTTC
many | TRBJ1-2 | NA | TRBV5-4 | CASSLAGQVYGYTF | TGTGCCAGCAGCTTGGCCGGGCAGGTCTATGGCTACACCTTC
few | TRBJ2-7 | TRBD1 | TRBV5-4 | CASSLAQGAYEQYF | TGTGCCAGCAGCTTGGCACAGGGGGCCTACGAGCAGTACTTC
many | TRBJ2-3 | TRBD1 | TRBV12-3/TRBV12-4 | CASSRQGYTDTQYF | TGTGCCAGCAGTCGACAGGGGTACACAGATACGCAGTATTTT
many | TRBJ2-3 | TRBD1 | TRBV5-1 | CASTSSRTGPTDTQYF | TGCGCCAGCACCTCCTCCCGGACAGGGCCCACAGATACGCAGTATTTT
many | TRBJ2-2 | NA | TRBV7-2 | CASSSSGTSNTGELFF | TGTGCCAGCAGCTCTTCCGGGACGTCGAACACCGGGGAGCTGTTTTTT
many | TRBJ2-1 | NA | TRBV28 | CASSLGDPIYNEQFF | TGTGCCAGCAGTTTAGGGGACCCTATCTACAATGAGCAGTTCTTC
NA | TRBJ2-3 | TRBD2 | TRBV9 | CASSGGGLVDTQYF | TGTGCCAGCAGCGGAGGGGGACTAGTAGATACGCAGTATTTT
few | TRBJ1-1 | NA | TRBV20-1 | CSARDGGSMNTEAFF | TGCAGTGCTAGAGATGGGGGGAGCATGAACACTGAAGCTTTCTTT
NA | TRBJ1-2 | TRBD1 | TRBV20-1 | CCARELGDRGTGYTF | TGCTGTGCTAGAGAGTTAGGGGACAGGGGCACTGGCTACACCTTC
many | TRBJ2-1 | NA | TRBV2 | CASRVTSNEQFF | TGTGCCAGCAGAGTGACTAGTAATGAGCAGTTCTTC
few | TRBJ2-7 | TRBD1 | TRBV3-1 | CASSLISGQGWSYEQYF | TGTGCCAGCAGCCTAATCTCAGGACAGGGGTGGTCCTACGAGCAGTACTTC
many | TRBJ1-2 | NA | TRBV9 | CASSVGKGLEGYTF | TGTGCCAGCAGCGTGGGAAAGGGCCTCGAAGGCTACACCTTC
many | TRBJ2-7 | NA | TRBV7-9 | CASSSQNRESPYEQYF | TGTGCCAGCAGCTCCCAAAACAGGGAATCCCCCTACGAGCAGTACTTC
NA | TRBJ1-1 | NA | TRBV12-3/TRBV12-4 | CASSLSRVGAEAFF | TGTGCCAGCAGTTTATCTCGGGTGGGTGCTGAAGCTTTCTTT
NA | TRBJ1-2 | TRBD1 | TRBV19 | CASSGDRGPGYTF | TGTGCCAGTAGCGGGGACAGGGGGCCTGGCTACACCTTC
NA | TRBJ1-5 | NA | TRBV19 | CASSISAKNQPQHF | TGTGCCAGTAGTATTTCCGCTAAAAATCAGCCCCAGCATTTT
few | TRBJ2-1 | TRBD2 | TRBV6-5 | CASSLRSGRALNEQFF | TGTGCCAGCAGTTTAAGGAGCGGGAGGGCCTTGAATGAGCAGTTCTTC
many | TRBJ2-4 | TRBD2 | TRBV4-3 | CASSQDRVLAGASGNIQYF | TGCGCCAGCAGCCAAGATAGGGTACTAGCGGGGGCCTCGGGAAACATTCAGTACTTC
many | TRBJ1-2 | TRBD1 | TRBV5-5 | CASRTGGEDTGYTF | TGTGCCAGCCGTACAGGGGGCGAGGATACTGGCTACACCTTC
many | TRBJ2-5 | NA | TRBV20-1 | CSARDELGTETQYF | TGCAGTGCTAGAGATGAGTTGGGGACGGAGACCCAGTACTTC
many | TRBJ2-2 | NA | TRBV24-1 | CATSEQNAGELFF | TGTGCCACCAGTGAGCAGAATGCCGGGGAGCTGTTTTTT
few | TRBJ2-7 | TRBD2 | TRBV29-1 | CSVGGGSYEQYF | TGCAGCGTCGGGGGGGGGTCCTACGAGCAGTACTTC
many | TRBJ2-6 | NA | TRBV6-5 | CASSLTWGSGANVLTF | TGTGCCAGCAGTTTGACCTGGGGGTCTGGGGCCAACGTCCTGACTTTC
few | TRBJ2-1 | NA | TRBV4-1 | CASSQRLASSYNEQFF | TGCGCCAGCAGCCAACGGCTAGCGTCCTCCTACAATGAGCAGTTCTTC
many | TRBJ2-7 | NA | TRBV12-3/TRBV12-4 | CASSDRRRSYEQYF | TGTGCCAGCAGCGACAGGAGAAGGTCCTACGAGCAGTACTTC
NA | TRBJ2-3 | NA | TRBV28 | CASSLALADTQYF | TGTGCCAGCAGTTTAGCGCTAGCTGATACGCAGTATTTT
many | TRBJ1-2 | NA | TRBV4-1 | CASSHEQPLYGYTF | TGCGCCAGCAGCCATGAACAGCCTCTCTATGGCTACACCTTC
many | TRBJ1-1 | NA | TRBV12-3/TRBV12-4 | CASSSPWGEGNTEAFF | TGTGCCAGCAGTTCTCCGTGGGGGGAGGGGAACACTGAAGCTTTCTTT
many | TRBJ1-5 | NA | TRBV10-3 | CAISESGGAVQPQHF | TGTGCCATCAGTGAGTCAGGGGGGGCGGTTCAGCCCCAGCATTTT
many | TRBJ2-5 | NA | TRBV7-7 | CASSLGPQGQETQYF | TGTGCTAGCAGCTTAGGTCCCCAGGGCCAAGAGACCCAGTACTTC
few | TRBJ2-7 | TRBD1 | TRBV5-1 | CASSHGQVSSYEQYF | TGCGCCAGCAGCCACGGACAGGTGAGCTCCTACGAGCAGTACTTC
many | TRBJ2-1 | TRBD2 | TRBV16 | CASSQSRGGYNEQFF | TGTGCCAGCAGCCAATCCCGGGGAGGGTACAATGAGCAGTTCTTC
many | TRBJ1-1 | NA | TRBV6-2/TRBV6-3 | CASSYVVNTEAFF | TGTGCCAGCAGTTACGTAGTGAACACTGAAGCTTTCTTT
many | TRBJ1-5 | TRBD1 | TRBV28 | CASSLDRGSNQPQHF | TGTGCCAGCAGTTTAGACAGGGGTAGCAATCAGCCCCAGCATTTT
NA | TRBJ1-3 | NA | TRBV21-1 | CASSKYSGNTIYF | TGTGCCAGCAGCAAGTACTCTGGAAACACCATATATTTT
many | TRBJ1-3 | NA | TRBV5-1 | CASSLILGGASGNTIYF | TGCGCCAGCAGCTTGATTCTAGGGGGTGCGTCTGGAAACACCATATATTTT
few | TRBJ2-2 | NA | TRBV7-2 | CASSPYSPGELFF | TGTGCCAGCAGCCCTTACTCCCCCGGGGAGCTGTTTTTT
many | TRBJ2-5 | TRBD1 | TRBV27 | CASTSQGGETQYF | TGTGCCAGCACCTCACAGGGGGGAGAGACCCAGTACTTC
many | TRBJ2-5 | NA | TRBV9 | CASSVALIGETQYF | TGTGCCAGCAGCGTAGCTCTGATCGGGGAGACCCAGTACTTC
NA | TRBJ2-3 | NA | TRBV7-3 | CASKQGVTDTQYF | TGTGCCAGCAAACAGGGTGTCACAGATACGCAGTATTTT
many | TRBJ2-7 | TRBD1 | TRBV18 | CASSHGQGPYEQYF | TGTGCCAGCTCACACGGACAGGGGCCCTACGAGCAGTACTTC
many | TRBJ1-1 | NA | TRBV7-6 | CASSTYKIAENTEAFF | TGTGCCAGCAGCACTTATAAAATAGCAGAGAACACTGAAGCTTTCTTT